What follows are 21 T cell receptor beta chains derived from one specimen sequenced in a study of blood T cell repertoires in COVID-19. TCRdb keeps only in-frame clones here, not all; method: immunoSEQ multiplex PCR. The sample contains about 140,000 clones, 85% to 90% of which appear only once. Sequencing was done on a sample of peripheral blood. These receptors originate from a woman aged 35 to 49 with acute or convalescent COVID-19.

The chain combines TRBV5-1 with TRBJ2-5, with TRBD2 matching over 8 bases. Trimming cost V 3 bases and J 1 base; bases outside gene matches: 14. CDR1 SGHRS and CDR2 YFSETQ come from the germline V gene. The CDR3 length is 18 residues. CDR3 protein: CASSSPSSSGLVQETQYF. In DNA, the CDR3 is TGCGCCAGCAGCTCCCCCTCTTCTAGCGGGCTAGTCCAAGAGACCCAGTACTTC.

The chain carries TRBV19 and TRBJ1-2; 10 nucleotides match TRBD1. Per the germline V gene, CDR1 is LNHDA and CDR2 is SQIVND (reference sequence). This CDR3 has 16 residues. V lost 5 bases and J lost 7; bases outside the gene matches: 13. The CDR3 DNA is TGTGCCAGTAGTTCGACACCGGACAGGGGGAAGGGTGGCTACACCTTC. Translating it yields CASSSTPDRGKGGYTF.

This clone was seen only a few times. This chain links TRBV21-1 with TRBJ1-5. TRBV21-1 represents a pseudogene. This CDR3 has 24 residues. CDR3 residues: CASSKASRREGNSRFLIDNQPQHF. The CDR3 DNA follows: TGTGCCAGCAGCAAAGCAAGTCGTAGGGAGGGGAACAGCCGTTTCCTTATCGACAATCAGCCCCAGCATTTT.

The chain has TRBV29-1 and TRBJ2-6; TRBD1 agrees at 7 bases. V shed 6 bases, J shed 4 bases, and the junction held 12 bases outside the gene matches. The germline V gene encodes CDR1 SQVTM and CDR2 ANQGSEA. CDR3 length: 16 amino acids. CDR3 sequence: CSVLDRPKDGANVLTF. CDR3 DNA sequence: TGCAGCGTCCTGGACAGGCCCAAGGACGGGGCCAACGTCCTGACTTTC. The variable domain in full, completed from reference TRBV29-1 and TRBJ2-6, reads SAVISQKPSRDICQRGTSLTIQCQVDSQVTMMFWYRQQPGQSLTLIATANQGSEATYESGFVIDKFPISRPNLTFSTLTVSNMSPEDSSIYLCSVLDRPKDGANVLTFGAGSRLTVL.

This chain links TRBV27 with TRBJ2-3; TRBD2 agrees at 9 bases. This CDR3 is 18 amino acids long. Germline CDR1 reads MNHEY; CDR2 reads SMNVEV (reference sequence). V trimming: 0 bases; J trimming: 3 bases; junction bases outside the gene matches: 10. CDR3 DNA sequence: TGTGCCAGCAGTTTATCTACACGGACTAGCGCGGTAACAGATACGCAGTATTTT. Amino acids: CASSLSTRTSAVTDTQYF.

This clone was detected only a few times. The chain joins TRBV19 to TRBJ1-2; possible D gene TRBD1, 6 bases. The CDR3 has 15 amino acids. The germline gives CDR1 LNHDA, CDR2 SQIVND (reference sequence). V was shortened by 10 bases and J by 5 bases, with 23 bases between the two germline ends. The chain's CDR3 is CATATPGGGIYGYTF. CDR3 in DNA: TGTGCCACCGCAACACCGGGCGGGGGCATATATGGCTACACCTTC.

This sequence joins TRBV11-3 and TRBJ2-5, with TRBD1 matching over 9 bases. CDR1 is SGHNT and CDR2 is YENEEA in the germline V gene. The CDR3 contains 19 residues. With V trimmed by 5 bases and J by 2 bases, 18 bases remained unmatched. The CDR3: CASSAPGTGPPSEQETQYF. The CDR3 coding sequence is TGTGCCAGCAGCGCACCCGGGACAGGGCCCCCGTCGGAACAAGAGACCCAGTACTTC.

The DNA of the CDR3 is TGTGCTAGTGGTTGGTTTAGCGGGGGCCTCTACAATGAGCAGTTCTTC. This sequence encodes CASGWFSGGLYNEQFF. The rearrangement uses TRBV12-5 and TRBJ2-1; 9 bases are shared with TRBD2. The germline V gene encodes CDR1 LGHNT and CDR2 FRNRAP. J gave up 3 bases and V 4 bases, and 7 bases lay outside the gene matches. The CDR3 length is 16 residues.

The chain combines TRBV5-6 with TRBJ1-4, with D uncertain. Trimming shortened V by 6 bases and J by 8 bases, and 17 bases separated the two germline ends. The germline V gene encodes CDR1 SGHDT and CDR2 YYEEEE. The CDR3 is made up of 14 amino acids. The CDR3 reads CASTLPGRGEKLFF. CDR3 nucleotide sequence: TGTGCCAGCACTCTCCCCGGGAGAGGCGAAAAACTGTTTTTT. Based on the CDR3 plus reference TRBV5-6 and TRBJ1-4, the full variable domain is DAGVTQSPTHLIKTRGQQVTLRCSPKSGHDTVSWYQQALGQGPQFIFQYYEEEERQRGNFPDRFSGHQFPNYSSELNVNALLLGDSALYLCASTLPGRGEKLFFGSGTQLSVL.

V and J are TRBV7-2 and TRBJ1-1; D might be TRBD1 (5 bases). Trimming left V 0 bases short and J 7 bases short, with 12 bases between. The germline CDR1 and CDR2 sequences are SGHTA and FQGNSA. The CDR3 loop spans 14 amino acids. The CDR3 coding sequence is TGTGCCAGCAGCTTAGCAGGGGTCGGGGGTGAAGCTTTCTTT. Amino acid sequence: CASSLAGVGGEAFF.

The chain employs TRBV19 and TRBJ1-5; TRBD1 might be the D (5 bases). The CDR3 covers 13 residues. Trimming stripped 7 bases from V and 5 bases from J, with 12 bases between. Germline loops: CDR1 LNHDA, CDR2 SQIVND (reference sequence). CDR3 in amino acids: CASNRDLYQPQHF. The CDR3 DNA reads as TGTGCCAGTAACCGGGACTTATATCAGCCCCAGCATTTT.

The chain couples TRBV6-5 to TRBJ1-1; TRBD1 agrees at 7 bases. The CDR3 has 13 amino acids. Germline V gives CDR1 MNHEY, CDR2 SVGAGI. Trimming at V came to 6 bases and at J to 4 bases, leaving 5 bases not matched to a gene. In DNA form, the CDR3 reads TGTGCCAGCAGGAGACAGGGCCTCACTGAAGCTTTCTTT. The encoded protein is CASRRQGLTEAFF.

The chain joins TRBV30 to TRBJ1-4; the D is unclear. Germline-derived CDR1 and CDR2 are GTSNPN and SVGIG (reference sequence). This CDR3 contains 13 residues. V was clipped by 1 base and J by 4 bases, with 7 bases between them. CDR3 sequence reads: CAWSGQVNEKLFF. The CDR3 DNA is TGTGCCTGGAGTGGTCAGGTTAATGAAAAACTGTTTTTT.

The CDR3 DNA sequence: TGTGCCAGCAGCTTCCTAGCGGGAGAGGGCAATGAGCAGTTCTTC. Translation gives CASSFLAGEGNEQFF. This chain uses TRBV7-2 with TRBJ2-1; 10 bases align to TRBD2. With 3 bases clipped from V and 6 bases from J, the junction kept 5 bases outside the gene matches. Germline V gives CDR1 SGHTA, CDR2 FQGNSA. The CDR3 spans 15 residues.

V gene TRBV15 combines with J gene TRBJ2-3, with 7 bases aligning to TRBD2. From germline, CDR1 is LNHNV and CDR2 YYDKDF (reference sequence). The CDR3 contains 18 residues. J was trimmed by 0 bases and V by 5 bases; bases with no gene match: 14. The CDR3 is CATSQLSSSGTSTDTQYF. The DNA of the CDR3 is TGTGCCACCAGCCAGCTATCGTCTAGCGGAACTAGCACAGATACGCAGTATTTT.

CDR3: CASSTQALARETQYF. The CDR3 coding sequence is TGCGCCAGCAGTACCCAGGCCCTCGCTCGGGAGACCCAGTACTTC. The chain employs TRBV5-1 and TRBJ2-5; D remains ambiguous. CDR1 SGHRS and CDR2 YFSETQ come from the germline V gene. Trimming left V 5 bases short and J 5 bases short, with 19 bases between. The CDR3 is 15 amino acids.

This chain links TRBV19 with TRBJ1-4; D ambiguous. V was cut by 4 bases and J by 7 bases, with 16 bases left in between. CDR1 and CDR2 from the germline V gene are LNHDA and SQIVND (reference sequence). This CDR3 contains 15 residues. The CDR3 region has the DNA TGTGCCAGTAGTAGATTTGGATCCGGGTCTGAAAAACTGTTTTTT. The encoded protein is CASSRFGSGSEKLFF.

The chain joins TRBV18 to TRBJ2-1; TRBD1 might be the D (5 bases). CDR1 KGHSH and CDR2 LQKENI come from the germline V gene. V lost 0 bases and J 7 bases, leaving 16 bases between the germline ends. This CDR3 spans 16 amino acids. The CDR3 DNA sequence: TGTGCCAGCTCACCACCAGGTTTGCGACAGAATAATGAGCAGTTCTTC. As protein: CASSPPGLRQNNEQFF.

This rearrangement joins TRBV6-2 or TRBV6-3 to TRBJ2-1; 15 bases line up with TRBD2. The V and J ends lost 0 bases and 13 bases, in that order; junction bases with no gene match: 7. Germline CDR1 and CDR2: MNHEY and SVGEGT. The CDR3 is 16 residues long. CDR3 in amino acids: CASSYSGGLAGGRQFF. CDR3 nucleotides: TGTGCCAGCAGTTACTCGGGGGGACTAGCGGGAGGACGTCAGTTCTTC.

The chain recombines TRBV28 with TRBJ1-1, with 7 positions matching TRBD1. The CDR3 runs to 12 residues. Germline values: CDR1 MDHEN, CDR2 SYDVKM. Trimming at V came to 5 bases and at J to 5 bases, leaving 2 bases not matched to a gene. The CDR3 DNA follows: TGTGCCAGCAGTGTACAGGGGACTGAAGCTTTCTTT. It encodes CASSVQGTEAFF.

The rearrangement joins TRBV27 to TRBJ2-7, with TRBD2 matching 8 bases. CDR3 size: 13 residues. Germline CDR1 MNHEY, CDR2 SMNVEV (reference sequence). V shed 6 bases, J shed 3 bases, and the junction held 4 bases outside the gene matches. CDR3 sequence reads: CASRGLGSYEQYF. CDR3 coding DNA: TGTGCCAGCAGGGGACTAGGAAGCTACGAGCAGTACTTC.